The clone carrying this T cell receptor beta chain was observed at least ten times. TCR beta CDR3 regions were amplified from RNA transcripts. Primed by the HTBI set, a first-round RT-PCR was run on the TCR CDR3. TCRdb ran MiXCR on the multiplex PCR reads and lists one entry per CDR3 protein. The data contain under 350,000 distinct CDR3 sequences, 15% to 20% of them singletons. Losses at the gene ends were 5 bases for V and 3 bases for J; bases not matched to a gene: 10. Germline lookup yields CDR1 SEHNR and CDR2 FQNEAQ (reference sequence). The CDR3 is 16 residues long. These data originate in a study of T cells in Graves' hyperthyroidism and ophthalmopathy. Looking at the study overall: Before treatment of any kind, peripheral blood was taken at initial diagnosis.

Each person with ophthalmopathy scored at least 3 on the Clinical Activity Score, reached NOSPECS grade 4 or higher, and had been ill under 3 months. This chain links TRBV7-9 with TRBJ2-3, with 8 positions matching TRBD2. This clonotype was obtained from a woman aged 55-70 years with Graves' ophthalmopathy. Material for sequencing was blood. CDR3 sequence reads: CASSPQGGLVTDTQYF. The DNA for the CDR3 is TGTGCCAGCAGCCCGCAAGGGGGACTAGTAACAGATACGCAGTATTTT.